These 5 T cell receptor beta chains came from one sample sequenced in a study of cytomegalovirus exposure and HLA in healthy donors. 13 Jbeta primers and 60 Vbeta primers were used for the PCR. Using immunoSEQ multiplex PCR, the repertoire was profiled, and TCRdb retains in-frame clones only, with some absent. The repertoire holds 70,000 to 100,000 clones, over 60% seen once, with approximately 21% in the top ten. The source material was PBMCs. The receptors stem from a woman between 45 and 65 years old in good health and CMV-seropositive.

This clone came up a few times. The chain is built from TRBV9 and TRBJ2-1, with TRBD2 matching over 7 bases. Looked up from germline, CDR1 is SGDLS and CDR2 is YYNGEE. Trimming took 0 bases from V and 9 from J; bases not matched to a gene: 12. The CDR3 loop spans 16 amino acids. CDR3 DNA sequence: TGTGCCAGCAGCGTAGCTAAGACAGCGGGGTATGGTGAGCAGTTCTTC. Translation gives CASSVAKTAGYGEQFF.

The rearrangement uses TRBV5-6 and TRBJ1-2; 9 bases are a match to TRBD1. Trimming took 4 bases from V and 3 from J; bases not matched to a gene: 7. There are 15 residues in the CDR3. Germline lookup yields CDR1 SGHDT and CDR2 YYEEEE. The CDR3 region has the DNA TGTGCCAGCAGCAGTGACAGGGGGGAGTACTATGGCTACACCTTC. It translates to CASSSDRGEYYGYTF.

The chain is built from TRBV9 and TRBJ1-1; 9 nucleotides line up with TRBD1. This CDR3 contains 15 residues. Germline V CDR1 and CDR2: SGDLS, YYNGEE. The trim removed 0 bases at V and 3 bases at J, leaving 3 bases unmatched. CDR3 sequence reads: CASSVAGTGHTEAFF. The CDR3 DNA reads TGTGCCAGCAGCGTAGCTGGGACAGGGCACACTGAAGCTTTCTTT.

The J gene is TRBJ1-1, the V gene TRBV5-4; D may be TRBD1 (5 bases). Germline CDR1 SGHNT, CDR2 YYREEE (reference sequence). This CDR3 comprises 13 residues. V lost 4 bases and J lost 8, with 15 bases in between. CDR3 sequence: CASSHQPDSEAFF. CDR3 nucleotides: TGTGCCAGCAGCCACCAACCCGACAGCGAAGCTTTCTTT.

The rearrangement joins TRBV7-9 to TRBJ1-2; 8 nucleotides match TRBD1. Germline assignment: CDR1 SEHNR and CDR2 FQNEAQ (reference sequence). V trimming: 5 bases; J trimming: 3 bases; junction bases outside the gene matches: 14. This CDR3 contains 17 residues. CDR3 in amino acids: CASSIRTGHGFDYGYTF. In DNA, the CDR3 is TGTGCCAGCAGCATCAGGACAGGGCACGGATTCGACTATGGCTACACCTTC.